This T cell receptor (beta chain) was captured by sequencing in a study of cytomegalovirus exposure and HLA in healthy donors. General study findings and limits: One cluster of highly shared sequence variants probably arose as a sequencing artifact.

This clone was recorded a few times. Its antigen is still unknown. Primers included in the PCR were 60 Vbeta and 13 Jbeta primers. Sequencing was performed with immunoSEQ multiplex PCR; in TCRdb, only in-frame clones are kept and a portion is missing. The sample contains about 120,000 clones, less than 85% of which appear only once. This CDR3 contains 13 residues. Germline CDR1 is SNHLY and CDR2 is FYNNEI. Trimming took 3 bases from V and 6 from J, leaving 8 bases between them. Each of the donors was a healthy bone marrow donor. The clonotype was recovered from a man younger than 35 in good health and CMV-seropositive. J is TRBJ2-2 and V is TRBV2, with a possible D match to TRBD1 (5 bases). Sequenced material: PBMCs. As DNA, the CDR3 is TGTGCCAGCAGTGACAGGGTGCCCGGGGAGCTGTTTTTT. Encoded protein: CASSDRVPGELFF.